One and the same sample provided the 18 T cell receptor beta chains below, sequenced in a study of blood T cell repertoires in COVID-19. Assay used: immunoSEQ multiplex PCR; TCRdb lists only in-frame clones, some missing. Of roughly 130,000 clones in the sample, 84% were seen once. The sample comprised peripheral blood. The source is a woman between 25 and 40 years old who had recovered from COVID-19.

The V and J genes are TRBV19 and TRBJ2-5; 7 bases are a match to TRBD2. Germline V CDR1 and CDR2: LNHDA, SQIVND (reference sequence). There are 15 residues in the CDR3. V shed 2 bases and J 5 bases; nucleotides not matched to a gene: 8. This CDR3 reads CASSITGTKPETQYF. The CDR3 coding sequence is TGTGCCAGTAGTATAACCGGGACTAAACCCGAGACCCAGTACTTC.

The J gene is TRBJ2-1, the V gene TRBV6-5, with TRBD1 identical over 9 bases. The V and J ends lost 2 bases and 9 bases, in that order; junction bases with no gene match: 8. CDR3 length: 15 residues. The germline V gene encodes CDR1 MNHEY and CDR2 SVGAGI. CDR3 sequence reads: CASSYAITGGTEQFF. The CDR3 DNA reads as TGTGCCAGCAGTTACGCCATAACAGGGGGCACTGAGCAGTTCTTC.

The gene calls are TRBV30 and TRBJ2-1, with 8 bases fitting TRBD1. The germline gives CDR1 GTSNPN, CDR2 SVGIG (reference sequence). With V trimmed by 0 bases and J by 5 bases, 12 bases remained unmatched. The CDR3 is 17 amino acids. The CDR3 spells CAWSVISDRGRDNEQFF. The CDR3 bases are TGTGCCTGGAGTGTAATATCCGACAGGGGTAGGGACAATGAGCAGTTCTTC.

Sample share makes this clone medium-sized. The gene calls are TRBV4-1 and TRBJ1-4, with TRBD1 matching over 7 bases. Trimming removed 3 bases from V and 3 bases from J; junction bases left unmatched: 7. CDR3 length equals 16 residues. CDR1 is MGHRA and CDR2 is YSYEKL in the germline V gene. The CDR3 loop is CASSQQSTGPNEKLFF. The DNA of the CDR3 is TGCGCCAGCAGCCAGCAATCGACAGGGCCTAATGAAAAACTGTTTTTT.

The chain has TRBV11-2 and TRBJ2-2; tentative D call: TRBD2 (6 bases). V was pared by 3 bases and J by 6 bases, with 14 bases between. The CDR3 covers 15 residues. Looked up from germline, CDR1 is SGHAT and CDR2 is FQNNGV. CDR3: CASSLGLDPAGELFF. Here the CDR3 DNA reads TGTGCCAGCAGCTTGGGACTGGACCCCGCCGGGGAGCTGTTTTTT.

The V call is TRBV6-1, the J call TRBJ2-2; no definite D call. The CDR3 sequence is 16 residues long. V was pared by 1 base and J by 3 bases, with 12 bases between. The germline V gene has CDR1 MNHNS and CDR2 SASEGT. Written as DNA, the CDR3 is TGTGCCAGCAGTGAAGGAAGAGGAGTAGACACCGGGGAGCTGTTTTTT. It encodes CASSEGRGVDTGELFF.

This clone came up a few times. The CDR3 DNA sequence: TGTGCCAGCAGTGAACAGGGGGCGAATTACGAGCAGTACTTC. Its protein product is CASSEQGANYEQYF. The chain uses TRBV2 and TRBJ2-7; 8 bases align to TRBD1. The CDR3 contains 14 residues. CDR1 and CDR2 (germline): SNHLY, FYNNEI. The J segment lost 4 bases and the V segment lost 2 bases, leaving 4 bases of the junction unmatched.

This chain uses TRBV3-1 (or the pseudogene TRBV3-2) with TRBJ1-6; 8 bases are shared with TRBD1. V dropped 7 bases and J dropped 4; count of bases not matched to a gene: 9. Germline V gene data show CDR1 as LGHDT and CDR2 as YNNKEL (reference sequence). The CDR3 is 16 residues long. In nucleotides, the CDR3 is TGTGCCAGCACCAAATCGACAGGGGTTTATAATTCACCCCTCCACTTT. It is translated as CASTKSTGVYNSPLHF.

V is TRBV9 and J is TRBJ1-1; 7 nucleotides align to TRBD1. CDR1 and CDR2 (germline): SGDLS, YYNGEE. This CDR3 spans 16 amino acids. Losses at the gene ends were 1 base for V and 0 bases for J; bases not matched to a gene: 6. This chain's CDR3 is CASSVYGTDMNTEAFF. DNA of the CDR3: TGTGCCAGCAGCGTATATGGGACAGATATGAACACTGAAGCTTTCTTT.

V is TRBV5-1 and J is TRBJ2-7; D might be TRBD1 (5 bases). The CDR3 has 13 residues. The V gene's germline CDR1 is SGHRS and CDR2 YFSETQ. The V end was cut by 4 bases, the J end by 2 bases, with 10 bases between. The CDR3 sequence is CASSVTDAYEQYF. Written as DNA, the CDR3 is TGCGCCAGCAGCGTGACAGACGCCTACGAGCAGTACTTC.

J is TRBJ2-1 and V is TRBV6-5; 9 nucleotides align to TRBD1. V was clipped by 11 bases and J by 1 base; unmatched bases: 6. Germline V gives CDR1 MNHEY, CDR2 SVGAGI. This CDR3 contains 14 residues. Here the CDR3 DNA reads TGTGCCGCAGGGGGACAGGGTTCCTACAATGAGCAGTTCTTC. Translation gives CAAGGQGSYNEQFF.

The J gene is TRBJ2-3, the V gene TRBV29-1; possible D gene TRBD2, 6 bases. This CDR3 has 13 residues. V gave up 7 bases and J gave up 2 bases, with 13 bases separating them. The germline V gene has CDR1 SQVTM and CDR2 ANQGSEA. The CDR3 reads CSATRDPTDTQYF. The CDR3 DNA sequence: TGCAGCGCCACGCGGGATCCCACAGATACGCAGTATTTT.

This chain links TRBV10-3 with TRBJ1-4; tentatively, D is TRBD1 (5 bases). CDR1 and CDR2 (germline): ENHRY, SYGVKD. V was shortened by 3 bases and J by 0 bases, with 11 bases between the two germline ends. The CDR3 has 16 amino acids. DNA of the CDR3: TGTGCCATCAGTGATGGGGCAGGTGCAACTAATGAAAAACTGTTTTTT. It codes for CAISDGAGATNEKLFF.

The chain carries TRBV7-3 and TRBJ2-1; the match to TRBD1 covers 9 bases. The germline gives CDR1 SGHTA, CDR2 FQGTGA. The V segment lost 5 bases and the J segment 7 bases; nucleotides outside the gene matches: 6. This CDR3 region has 14 residues. DNA for the CDR3: TGTGCCAGCAGCCCGACAGGGGGTCTGAATGAGCAGTTCTTC. It encodes CASSPTGGLNEQFF.

By sample fraction, this clone is medium-sized. V usage is TRBV14 and J usage is TRBJ2-3, with TRBD1 identical over 8 bases. This CDR3 is 16 amino acids long. Germline V gene data show CDR1 as SGHDN and CDR2 as FVKESK. With V trimmed by 1 base and J by 4 bases, 7 bases remained unmatched. In DNA, the CDR3 is TGTGCCAGCAGCCAAGTACAGGCAGGGGGCCCAGATACGCAGTATTTT. The encoded protein is CASSQVQAGGPDTQYF.

CDR3 sequence (DNA): TGTGCCAGGCCAATAGTTGAAGCTTTCTTT. Translation: CARPIVEAFF. This chain links TRBV12-1 with TRBJ1-1. TRBV12-1 is assigned pseudogene status. This CDR3 is built from 10 residues.

This chain joins TRBV29-1 and TRBJ2-7, with 9 bases aligning to TRBD2. The CDR3 spans 15 residues. Trimming took 6 bases from V and 2 from J; bases not matched to a gene: 11. CDR1 SQVTM and CDR2 ANQGSEA come from the germline V gene. In nucleotides, the CDR3 is TGCAGCGTAGTGAGAGCGGGGGGCCCTCCCTACGAGCAGTACTTC. It translates to CSVVRAGGPPYEQYF.

This clone showed up just once. V usage is TRBV3-1 (or the pseudogene TRBV3-2) and J usage is TRBJ2-7, with 10 nucleotides matching TRBD2. In germline, CDR1 is LGHDT, CDR2 YNNKEL (reference sequence). The ends lost 0 bases at V and 4 bases at J; junction bases unmatched: 6. The CDR3 sequence is 16 residues long. The CDR3: CASSQDPSGRSYEQYF. The CDR3 DNA sequence: TGTGCCAGCAGCCAAGATCCTAGCGGGAGATCTTACGAGCAGTACTTC.